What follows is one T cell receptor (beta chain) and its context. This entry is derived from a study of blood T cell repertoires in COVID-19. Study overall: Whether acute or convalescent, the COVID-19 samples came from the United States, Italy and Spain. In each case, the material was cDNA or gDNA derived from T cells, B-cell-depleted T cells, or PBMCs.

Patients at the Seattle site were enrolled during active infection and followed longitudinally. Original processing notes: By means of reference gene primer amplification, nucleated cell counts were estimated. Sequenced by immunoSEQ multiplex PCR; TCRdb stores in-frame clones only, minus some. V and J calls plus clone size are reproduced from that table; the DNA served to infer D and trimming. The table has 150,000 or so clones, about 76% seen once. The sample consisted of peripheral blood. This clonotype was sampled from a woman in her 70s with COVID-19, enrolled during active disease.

CDR3 loop: CASTIPGQKAFF. The CDR3 coding sequence is TGTGCCAGCACGATCCCGGGACAGAAAGCTTTCTTT. V gene TRBV27 combines with J gene TRBJ1-1; 7 bases map to TRBD1. After removal of 7 bases from V and 9 bases from J, the junction contained 8 bases not matched to a gene. There are 12 residues in the CDR3. Germline V CDR1 and CDR2: MNHEY, SMNVEV (reference sequence).